This T cell receptor (beta chain) stems from a study of blood T cells in healthy people across ages. Regarding the study as a whole: Higher naive T cell percentage went strongly together with higher TCR beta diversity.

A second PCR, run for roughly 7 to 11 cycles, used a sample-barcoded 5' primer plus a J-beta primer mix. The authors tagged each cDNA molecule using a template-switch adaptor with 12 random nucleotides. TCRdb redid the calling of the 5' RACE reads with MiXCR, one entry per CDR3 protein. Of about a million distinct CDR3 sequences detected, 35% to 45% appear once; the ten largest clones hold around 13%. This clonotype showed up just a few times. What it recognizes is unknown. The CDR3 has 17 residues. V was trimmed by 5 bases and J by 0 bases, leaving 16 bases between them. Germline CDR1 is MNHNS and CDR2 is SASEGT.

The TCR was taken from a man aged 18 to 30 in good health. The V gene is TRBV6-1, the J gene TRBJ1-4; no clear D. The sequenced sample was blood. CDR3 bases: TGTGCCAGCAGTACCGGGCCGCCTTTTGCAACTAATGAAAAACTGTTTTTT. Encoded protein: CASSTGPPFATNEKLFF.